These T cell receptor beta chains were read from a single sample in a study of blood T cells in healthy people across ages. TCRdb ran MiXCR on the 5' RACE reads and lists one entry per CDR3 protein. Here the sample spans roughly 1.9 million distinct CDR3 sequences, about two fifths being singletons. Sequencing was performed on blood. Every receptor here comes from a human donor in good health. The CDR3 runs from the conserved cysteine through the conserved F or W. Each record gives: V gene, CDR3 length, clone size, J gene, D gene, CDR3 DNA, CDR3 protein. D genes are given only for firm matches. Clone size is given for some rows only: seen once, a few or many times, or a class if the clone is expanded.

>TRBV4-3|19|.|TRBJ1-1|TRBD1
TGCGCCAGCAGCCACAGGGCCCTAGACAGGGGAGTTCCGAACACTGAAGCTTTCTTT
CASSHRALDRGVPNTEAFF
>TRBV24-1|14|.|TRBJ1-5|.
TGTGCCACCAGTGATTTTTCAGGGACCCAGCCCCAGCATTTT
CATSDFSGTQPQHF
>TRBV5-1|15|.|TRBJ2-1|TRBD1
TGCGCCAGCAGCTTAGAGAGACAGGGGGCAGATGAGCAGTTCTTC
CASSLERQGADEQFF
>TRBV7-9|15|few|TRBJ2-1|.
TGTGCCAGCAGTCCCCTAGTGGGGGATTACAATGAGCAGTTCTTC
CASSPLVGDYNEQFF
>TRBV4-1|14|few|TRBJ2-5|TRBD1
TGCGCCAGCAGCCAGGACAGGAATAAGGAGACCCAGTACTTC
CASSQDRNKETQYF
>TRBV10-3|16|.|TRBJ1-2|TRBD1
TGTGCCATATCCGGGACAGCGCATATGTTGAACTATGGCTACACCTTC
CAISGTAHMLNYGYTF
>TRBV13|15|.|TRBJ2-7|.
TGTGCCAGCAGCTTAGGCCTTCCCGGGACCTTGGAGCAGTACTTC
CASSLGLPGTLEQYF
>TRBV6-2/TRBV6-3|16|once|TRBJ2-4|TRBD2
TGTGCCAGCAGTCGCCCCAGCGGGGGGGTCGACAATGAGCAGTACTTC
CASSRPSGGVDNEQYF
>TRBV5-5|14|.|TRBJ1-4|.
TGTGCCAGCAGCTTGGTGATCTGGGCGGAAAAACTGTTTTTT
CASSLVIWAEKLFF
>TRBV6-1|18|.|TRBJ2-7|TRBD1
TGTGCCAGCAGTCCTCCCTTAGACAGGGCGAGCTCCTACAATGAGCAGTACTTC
CASSPPLDRASSYNEQYF
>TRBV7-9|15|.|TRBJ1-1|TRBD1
TGTGCCAGCAGCCCGGACAGGGCCACGAACACTGAAGCTTTCTTT
CASSPDRATNTEAFF
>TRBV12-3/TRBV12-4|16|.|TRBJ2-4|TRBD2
TGTGCCAGCAGTCCAGGCGGCAGTCTAAGCGGGAGTGAGCAGTACTTC
CASSPGGSLSGSEQYF
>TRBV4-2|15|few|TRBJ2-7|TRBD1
TGTGCCAGCAGCCAAGAGGGACAGCAATTCTACGAGCAGTACTTC
CASSQEGQQFYEQYF
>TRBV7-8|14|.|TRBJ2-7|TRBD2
TGTGCCAGCAGCCCCTGGACTAGAGCTGACGAGCAGTACTTC
CASSPWTRADEQYF
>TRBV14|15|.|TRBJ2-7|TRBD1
TGTGCCAGCAGCCCGGGGACAGGGATCGTATACGAGCAGTACTTC
CASSPGTGIVYEQYF
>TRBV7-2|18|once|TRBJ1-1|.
TGTGCCAGCAGCTCTACGCTGACGGGGGGCGCAGCTAGAACTGAAGCTTTCTTT
CASSSTLTGGAARTEAFF
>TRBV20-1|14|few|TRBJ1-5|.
TGCAGTGCCCCCCACCCAGAACACAATCAGCCCCAGCATTTT
CSAPHPEHNQPQHF
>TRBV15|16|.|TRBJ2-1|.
TGTGCCACCAGCAGATCTGGGGTGGGAGACTACAATGAGCAGTTCTTC
CATSRSGVGDYNEQFF
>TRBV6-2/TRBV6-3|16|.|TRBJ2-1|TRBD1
TGTGCCAGCAGTTTCCTTTTTGGACAGGGGTTCAATGAGCAGTTCTTC
CASSFLFGQGFNEQFF
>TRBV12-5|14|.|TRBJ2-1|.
TGTGCTAGTGGTTTAGAGGGTGGGTACAATGAGCAGTTCTTC
CASGLEGGYNEQFF
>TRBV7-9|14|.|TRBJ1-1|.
TGTGCCAGCAGCTGGGGACACCTGAACACTGAAGCTTTCTTT
CASSWGHLNTEAFF
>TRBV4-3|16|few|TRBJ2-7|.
TGCGCCAGCAGCCAAGAACAAGGTGGCCCCCCCTACGAGCAGTACTTC
CASSQEQGGPPYEQYF
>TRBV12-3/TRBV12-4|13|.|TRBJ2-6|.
TGTGCCAGCAGTTCCGTAGCGTCCAACGTCCTGACTTTC
CASSSVASNVLTF
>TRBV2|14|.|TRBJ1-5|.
TGTGCCAGCAGAGGGGGACTTAGCAATCAGCCCCAGCATTTT
CASRGGLSNQPQHF
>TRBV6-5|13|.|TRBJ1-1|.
TGTGCCAGCAGTTATGCCATGAACACTGAAGCTTTCTTT
CASSYAMNTEAFF
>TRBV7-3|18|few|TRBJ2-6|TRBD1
TGTGCCAGTAAGAGACAGGGAAGGGACCGATTTGGGGCCAACGTCCTGACTTTC
CASKRQGRDRFGANVLTF
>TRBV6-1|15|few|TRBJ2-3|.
TGTGCCAGCAGTGAAGCTCTCGGGGGATCCGATACGCAGTATTTT
CASSEALGGSDTQYF
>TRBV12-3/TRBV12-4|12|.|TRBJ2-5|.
TGTGCCAGCAACGGGGTATTGGAGACCCAGTACTTC
CASNGVLETQYF
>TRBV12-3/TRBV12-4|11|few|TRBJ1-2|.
TGTGCCAGCAGTCAGCAGGGAGACTACACCTTC
CASSQQGDYTF
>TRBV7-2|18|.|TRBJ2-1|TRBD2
TGTGCCAGCAGCCCCTCGGGACTAGCGGGGGGGCCCGGCAATGAGCAGTTCTTC
CASSPSGLAGGPGNEQFF
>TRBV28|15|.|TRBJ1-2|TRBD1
TGTGCCAGCAGTCGCCCCGGGACAGCTAACTATGGCTACACCTTC
CASSRPGTANYGYTF
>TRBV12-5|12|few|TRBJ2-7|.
TGTGCTAGTGGTTTGGATAGGTACGAGCAGTACTTC
CASGLDRYEQYF
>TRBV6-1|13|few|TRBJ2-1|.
TGTGCCAGCAGCGTAACAGGGCCCCATGAGCAGTTCTTC
CASSVTGPHEQFF
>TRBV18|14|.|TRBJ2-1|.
TGTGCCAGCTCACCACAGCCGGCTGGCAATGAGCAGTTCTTC
CASSPQPAGNEQFF
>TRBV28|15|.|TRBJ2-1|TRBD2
TGTGCCAGCAGTTTTCCGACTAGCGGGGGGGCCGGGCAGTTCTTC
CASSFPTSGGAGQFF
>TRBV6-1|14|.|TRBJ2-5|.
TGTGCCAGCAGCGCCCTGGGGGATCTCGAGACCCAGTACTTC
CASSALGDLETQYF
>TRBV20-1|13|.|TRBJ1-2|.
TGCAGTGCCGAGGAGAGATCTATCTATGGCTACACCTTC
CSAEERSIYGYTF
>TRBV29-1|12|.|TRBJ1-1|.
TGCAGCGGAGGGGGGAAGGACACTGAAGCTTTCTTT
CSGGGKDTEAFF
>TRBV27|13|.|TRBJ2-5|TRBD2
TGTGCCAGCAGCCCACTAGCGGTGGAGACCCAGTACTTC
CASSPLAVETQYF
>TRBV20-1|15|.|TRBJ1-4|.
TGCAGTGCTAGAGACCTTGGGGGAATAAATGAAAAACTGTTTTTT
CSARDLGGINEKLFF
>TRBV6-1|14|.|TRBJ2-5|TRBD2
TGTGCCAGCAGTTGGGAGGGGCGCGGCGAGACCCAGTACTTC
CASSWEGRGETQYF
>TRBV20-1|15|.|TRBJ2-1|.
TGCAGTGCAGAGGACAGTCGGGCTTCCCAAGAGACCCAGTTCTTC
CSAEDSRASQETQFF
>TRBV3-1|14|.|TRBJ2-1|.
TGTGCCAGCAGCCCTAGAGGCCAGGTAGAGACCCAGTTCTTC
CASSPRGQVETQFF
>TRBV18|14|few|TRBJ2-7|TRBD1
TGTGCCAGCTCACCCGAAGACAGGGCCTACGAGCAGTACTTC
CASSPEDRAYEQYF
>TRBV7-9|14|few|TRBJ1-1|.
TGTGCCAGCAGCTACAGGGAAATGAACACTGAAGCTTTCTTT
CASSYREMNTEAFF
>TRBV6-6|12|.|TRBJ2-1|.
TGTGCCAGCAATGGCAGGGTCAATGAGCAGTTCTTC
CASNGRVNEQFF
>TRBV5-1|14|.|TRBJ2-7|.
TGCGCCAGCAGCCAGCAGAACCCCACCTACGAGCAGTACTTC
CASSQQNPTYEQYF
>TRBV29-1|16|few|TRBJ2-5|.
TGCAGCGTTGATAGGAGGCCCGGGGGCTTCCAAGAGACCCAGTACTTC
CSVDRRPGGFQETQYF
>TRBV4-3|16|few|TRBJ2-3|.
TGCGCCAGCAGCCTTCACCGGGACAAATTGGTAGATACGCAGTATTTT
CASSLHRDKLVDTQYF
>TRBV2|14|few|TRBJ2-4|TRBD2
TGTGCCAGCGGGGTAGCGGGGGGTAGGAACATTCAGTACTTC
CASGVAGGRNIQYF
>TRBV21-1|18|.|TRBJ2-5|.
TGTGCCAGCATCGACCGGGCAGGATCCCCCGACAAGCAAGAGACCCAGTACTTC
CASIDRAGSPDKQETQYF
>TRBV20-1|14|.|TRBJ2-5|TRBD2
TGCAGTGCTAGTCCGACTAGCGGCCAAGAGACCCAGTACTTC
CSASPTSGQETQYF
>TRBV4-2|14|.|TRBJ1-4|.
TGTGCCAGCAGCCCCCCGTATGAGGGGGAAAAACTGTTTTTT
CASSPPYEGEKLFF
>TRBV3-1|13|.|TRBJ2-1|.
TGTGCCAGCAGCCAATTTAACGGCAATGAGCAGTTCTTC
CASSQFNGNEQFF
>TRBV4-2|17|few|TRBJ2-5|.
TGTGCCAGCAGCCGATCCGGGACAAAGAGGGGTCAAGAGACCCAGTACTTC
CASSRSGTKRGQETQYF
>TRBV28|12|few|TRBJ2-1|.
TGTGCCAGCAGCTCCTCCCGGGGTGAGCAGTTCTTC
CASSSSRGEQFF